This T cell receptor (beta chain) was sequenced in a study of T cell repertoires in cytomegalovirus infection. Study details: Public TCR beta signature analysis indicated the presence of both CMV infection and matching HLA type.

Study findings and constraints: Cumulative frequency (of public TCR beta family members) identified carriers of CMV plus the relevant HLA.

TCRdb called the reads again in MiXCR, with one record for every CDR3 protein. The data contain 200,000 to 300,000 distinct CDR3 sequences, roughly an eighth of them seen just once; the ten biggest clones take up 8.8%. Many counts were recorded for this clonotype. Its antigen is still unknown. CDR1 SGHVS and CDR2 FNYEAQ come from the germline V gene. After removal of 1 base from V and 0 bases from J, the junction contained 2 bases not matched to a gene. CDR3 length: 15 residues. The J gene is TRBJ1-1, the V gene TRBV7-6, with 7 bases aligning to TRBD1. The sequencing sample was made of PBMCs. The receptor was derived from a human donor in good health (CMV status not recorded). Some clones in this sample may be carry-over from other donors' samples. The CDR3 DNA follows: TGTGCCAGCAGCTTAGGGGGACAGATGAACACTGAAGCTTTCTTT. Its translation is CASSLGGQMNTEAFF.